This T cell receptor (beta chain) was documented in a study of T cell responses to AZD1222 COVID-19 vaccine. CDR3 length equals 13 residues. V was pared by 0 bases and J by 5 bases, with 7 bases between. Findings of the study overall: Nearly half of the spike-specific TCRs reportedly recognize variant regions that carry no mutations.

Measured with immunoSEQ multiplex PCR; TCRdb has only the in-frame clones, and not every one. The table includes 150,000 to 200,000 clones, around 90% detected once. Worth noting for this clone: Its antigen is unknown. This sample also contains other DNA sequences that code for the same CDR3.

The sample here was peripheral blood, taken 28 days after the second AZD1222 dose. This sequence was found in an adult who received the AZD1222 COVID-19 vaccine. The chain couples TRBV12-3 or TRBV12-4 to TRBJ2-5; D perhaps matches TRBD1 (5 bases). CDR3 sequence: CASSLAGAETQYF. Written as DNA, the CDR3 is TGTGCCAGCAGTTTAGCAGGGGCCGAGACCCAGTACTTC.